This is a list of T cell receptor beta chains from one sample in a study of graft-versus-host responses after intestinal transplantation. Sequenced by immunoSEQ multiplex PCR; TCRdb stores in-frame clones only, minus some. The data contain 23,000 or so clones, around two fifths of them singletons. The material sequenced was alloreactive CD4+ T cells from a mixed lymphocyte reaction culture, taken before intestinal transplant. Source of these receptors: a human patient who received an intestinal transplant. CDR3s include the opening cysteine and the closing phenylalanine or tryptophan. Fields, in order: V gene, J gene, D gene, clone size, CDR3 DNA, CDR3 protein. A D gene is named only where the DNA matches it firmly. Not every row has a clone size; where given, it reads once, few, many or a size class.

V: TRBV6-6; J: TRBJ2-7; D: TRBD1; size: -; DNA: TGTGCCAGCAGCCCGGGGACAGCTCCCTACGAGCAGTACTTC; CDR3: CASSPGTAPYEQYF
V: TRBV19; J: TRBJ2-3; D: TRBD2; size: -; DNA: TGTGCCAGTAGTTCCCTAGCGGGAGGGACAGATACGCAGTATTTT; CDR3: CASSSLAGGTDTQYF
V: TRBV5-1; J: TRBJ2-3; D: TRBD1; size: -; DNA: TGCGCCACAAGCGAGGGGGCGGCAGATACGCAGTATTTT; CDR3: CATSEGAADTQYF
V: TRBV11-3; J: TRBJ2-3; D: TRBD1; size: -; DNA: TGTGCCAGCAGCACAGGACAGGGGGCGACAGATACGCAGTATTTT; CDR3: CASSTGQGATDTQYF
V: TRBV4-1; J: TRBJ1-5; D: -; size: few; DNA: TGCGCCAGCAGCCAAGTGGCAGTTTATCAGCCCCAGCATTTT; CDR3: CASSQVAVYQPQHF
V: TRBV21-1; J: TRBJ1-4; D: -; size: -; DNA: TGTGCCAGCAGCGTCCGGGACAGGTGCTATGAAAAACTGTTTTTT; CDR3: CASSVRDRCYEKLFF
V: TRBV7-8; J: TRBJ1-3; D: TRBD1; size: few; DNA: TGTGCCAGCAGCCTGACAGGGTTCAACACCATATATTTT; CDR3: CASSLTGFNTIYF
V: TRBV13; J: TRBJ2-3; D: -; size: -; DNA: TGTGCCAGCAGCTTAGGAGGGGGAAGCACAGATACGCAGTATTTT; CDR3: CASSLGGGSTDTQYF
V: TRBV6-5; J: TRBJ2-6; D: -; size: few; DNA: TGTGCCAGCAGTTACCGCGTATCTGGGGCCAACGTCCTGACTTTC; CDR3: CASSYRVSGANVLTF
V: TRBV7-3; J: TRBJ2-2; D: TRBD2; size: few; DNA: TGTGCCAGCAGCCCCCTCGGCTGGGGACTAGGTTTGGGGACCGGGGAGCTGTTTTTT; CDR3: CASSPLGWGLGLGTGELFF
V: TRBV5-1; J: TRBJ2-7; D: TRBD2; size: -; DNA: TGCGCCAGCAGCCCGGGGGGGTTAGCTTACGAGCAGTACTTC; CDR3: CASSPGGLAYEQYF
V: TRBV4-3; J: TRBJ2-2; D: TRBD1; size: -; DNA: TGCGCCAGCAGCCCCGGACAGGTCGGCACCGGGGAGCTGTTTTTT; CDR3: CASSPGQVGTGELFF
V: TRBV6-5; J: TRBJ2-5; D: -; size: -; DNA: TGTGCCAGCAGTGCAATGCCGGGATTACAAGAGACCCAGTACTTC; CDR3: CASSAMPGLQETQYF
V: TRBV6-6; J: TRBJ2-7; D: TRBD1; size: -; DNA: TGTGCCAGCAGTTACTCGTACAGGGGGCCCTCCTACGAGCAGTACTTC; CDR3: CASSYSYRGPSYEQYF
V: TRBV6-5; J: TRBJ2-1; D: -; size: -; DNA: TGTGCCACCCGAGTGGGGGGGCGATACAATGAGCAGTTCTTC; CDR3: CATRVGGRYNEQFF
V: TRBV7-2; J: TRBJ1-5; D: -; size: -; DNA: TGTGCCAGCAGCTTTTTGGGAGAAAGCAATCAGCCCCAGCATTTT; CDR3: CASSFLGESNQPQHF
V: TRBV10-3; J: TRBJ1-2; D: -; size: few; DNA: TGTGCCATCGCCGGGACACCTGATTTGGATGGCTACACCTTC; CDR3: CAIAGTPDLDGYTF
V: TRBV4-1; J: TRBJ2-3; D: -; size: -; DNA: TGCGCCAGCAGCCAAGGTGCAGGGAGCACAGATACGCAGTATTTT; CDR3: CASSQGAGSTDTQYF
V: TRBV5-5; J: TRBJ2-7; D: TRBD1; size: -; DNA: TGTGCCAGCAGCTTGCTGGTAAGTCAGGGGGCCTACGAGCAGTACTTC; CDR3: CASSLLVSQGAYEQYF
V: TRBV23-1; J: TRBJ1-2; D: -; size: few; DNA: TGCGCCAGCAGTCAACGAAACGCGGACAGTTATGGCTACACCTTC; CDR3: CASSQRNADSYGYTF
V: TRBV28; J: TRBJ2-5; D: TRBD1; size: -; DNA: TGTGCCAGCAGTGCAGGGGGCCACCAAGAGACCCAGTACTTC; CDR3: CASSAGGHQETQYF
V: TRBV6-6; J: TRBJ2-5; D: -; size: few; DNA: TGTGCCAGCAGTTACTCGTACAGGGCGGAGACCCAGTACTTC; CDR3: CASSYSYRAETQYF
V: TRBV7-2; J: TRBJ2-7; D: TRBD1; size: -; DNA: TGTGCCAGCAGCTTAGCGGTGGGACAGGGCTACGAGCAGTACTTC; CDR3: CASSLAVGQGYEQYF
V: TRBV28; J: TRBJ1-2; D: TRBD1; size: few; DNA: TGTGCCAGCAGAACGACAGGGCACTATGGCTACACCTTC; CDR3: CASRTTGHYGYTF